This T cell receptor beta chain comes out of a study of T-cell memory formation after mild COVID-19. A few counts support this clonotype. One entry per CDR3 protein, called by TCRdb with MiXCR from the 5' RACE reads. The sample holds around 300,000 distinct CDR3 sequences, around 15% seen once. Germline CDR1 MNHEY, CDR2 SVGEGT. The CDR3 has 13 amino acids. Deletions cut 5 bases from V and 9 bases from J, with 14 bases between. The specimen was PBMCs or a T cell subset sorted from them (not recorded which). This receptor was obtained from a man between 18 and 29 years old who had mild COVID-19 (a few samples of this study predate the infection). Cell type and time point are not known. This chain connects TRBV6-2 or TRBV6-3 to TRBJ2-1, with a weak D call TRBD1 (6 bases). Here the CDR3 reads CASSSTGYGEQFF. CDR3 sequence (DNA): TGTGCCAGCAGTAGTACAGGGTACGGTGAGCAGTTCTTC.